The clone carrying this T cell receptor beta chain has just a few counts. What it recognizes is unknown. This record comes from a study of T cells in Graves' hyperthyroidism and ophthalmopathy. Study-level results: Most clonotypes expanded in the thyroid (above 0.001) were also present in blood.

Researchers took RNA transcripts and amplified the TCR beta CDR3 regions from them. Primed by the HTBI set, a first-round RT-PCR was run on the TCR CDR3. MiXCR, run by TCRdb on the multiplex PCR reads, gives a single entry per CDR3 protein. The sample contains about 400,000 distinct CDR3 sequences, more than 12% of which appear only once. The CDR3 loop spans 12 amino acids. J lost 4 bases, V lost 4 bases, and 4 bases had no gene match. Germline lookup yields CDR1 SQVTM and CDR2 ANQGSEA. The study defined stable Graves' hyperthyroidism as no ophthalmopathy progression within 18 months. Extraction of PBMCs used roughly 9.3 ml of fresh peripheral blood.

The sequencing sample was made of blood. V and J are TRBV29-1 and TRBJ2-7, with 7 bases aligning to TRBD1. The receptor was derived from a woman aged 30 to 39 with Graves' hyperthyroidism. In DNA, the CDR3 is TGCAGCGTTGGCAGGGGGTCGTACGAGCAGTACTTC. Its translation is CSVGRGSYEQYF.